The T cell receptor (beta chain) under discussion was sequenced for a study of blood T cell repertoires in COVID-19. Study summary: Some COVID-19 samples were acute and others convalescent; all came from the United States, Italy and Spain. The cDNA or gDNA used as material had been derived from T cells, B-cell-depleted T cells, or PBMCs.

This CDR3 spans 15 amino acids. Germline CDR1 is MNHNY and CDR2 is SVGAGI (reference sequence). The J segment lost 6 bases and the V segment lost 7 bases, leaving 9 bases of the junction unmatched. Per the authors' pipeline: Amplification from reference gene primers served as the basis for estimated nucleated cell counts. Repertoires were generated with immunoSEQ multiplex PCR, while TCRdb's copy carries only in-frame clones and drops some. D and trimming were read from the DNA, whereas the V and J calls and clone size are those reported in that table. The sample has around 190,000 clones; 70% to 80% are singletons.

What was sequenced was peripheral blood. This chain joins TRBV6-6 and TRBJ2-2; 9 positions agree with TRBD1. This TCR came from a woman aged 45-65 years with acute or convalescent COVID-19. CDR3 in amino acids: CASNIRQGEPGELFF. The CDR3 nucleotides are TGTGCCAGCAACATCCGACAGGGGGAACCCGGGGAGCTGTTTTTT.